These T cell receptor beta chains were read from a single sample in a study of cytomegalovirus exposure and HLA in healthy donors. Repertoires were generated with immunoSEQ multiplex PCR, while TCRdb's copy carries only in-frame clones and drops some. The sample holds more than 110,000 clones, about nine tenths seen once. Sequenced sample: PBMCs. These receptors were collected from a man younger than 35 in good health and CMV-seronegative. CDR3s include the opening cysteine and the closing phenylalanine or tryptophan. D genes are given only for firm matches. Not all rows give a size; the values are once, few, many and, for expanded clones, a class.

>TRBD1|TRBV5-1|TRBJ2-3|-
TGCGCCAGCATTCTCGGACAGGGGGCAACAGATACGCAGTATTTT
CASILGQGATDTQYF
>-|TRBV30|TRBJ1-1|once
TGTGCCTGGAGTCAGGGGAACCTGAACACTGAAGCTTTCTTT
CAWSQGNLNTEAFF
>TRBD2|TRBV5-5|TRBJ2-1|-
TGTGCCAGCAGCCACACTAGCGGGTATTACAATGAGCAGTTCTTC
CASSHTSGYYNEQFF
>-|TRBV30|TRBJ2-1|-
TGTGCCTGGAGTGCCAGCGGGCCCGAGCAGTTCTTC
CAWSASGPEQFF
>TRBD2|TRBV27|TRBJ2-2|-
TGTGCCAGCAGTTTATCCCCCGCTAGCGGGGTACCGAACACCGGGGAGCTGTTTTTT
CASSLSPASGVPNTGELFF
>-|TRBV7-2|TRBJ2-1|few
TGTGCCAGCAGCCTCTCAGGGGTACGGTCGTACAATGAGCAGTTCTTC
CASSLSGVRSYNEQFF
>-|TRBV18|TRBJ1-1|-
TGTGCCAGCTCACCAAACGCCGCGGGGGACACTGAAGCTTTCTTT
CASSPNAAGDTEAFF
>TRBD1|TRBV4-2|TRBJ2-1|-
TGTGCCAGCAGCCAAGCAGGACAGGGCTTTTACAATGAGCAGTTCTTC
CASSQAGQGFYNEQFF
>-|TRBV12-1|TRBJ2-5|-
TGTGCCAGCAGCTCCCGGGACAGACAAGAGACCCAGTACTTC
CASSSRDRQETQYF
>TRBD1|TRBV2|TRBJ2-3|few
TGTGCCAGCAGTGAAGGACAGGGCCACACAGATACGCAGTATTTT
CASSEGQGHTDTQYF
>TRBD2|TRBV4-1|TRBJ2-1|-
TGCGCCAGCAGCCACCGACCGGGACTAGCGTTATCCTACAATGAGCAGTTCTTC
CASSHRPGLALSYNEQFF
>-|TRBV25-1|TRBJ2-1|-
TGTGCCAGCACCGGCGGAGCCTACAATGAGCAGTTCTTC
CASTGGAYNEQFF
>TRBD2|TRBV11-3|TRBJ2-3|once
TGTGCCAGCAGTCTGGGGGAGGGACTGCACACAGATACGCAGTATTTT
CASSLGEGLHTDTQYF
>-|TRBV9|TRBJ2-3|-
TGTGCCAGCAGCGCCAGGGGGGAAAGGGATACGCAGTATTTT
CASSARGERDTQYF
>TRBD1|TRBV6-6|TRBJ2-5|-
TGTGCCAGCAGTTCCTCGACAGGGGTAGAGACCCAGTACTTC
CASSSSTGVETQYF
>-|TRBV20-1|TRBJ2-3|-
TGCAGTGCTAGTTATGCGGATACGCAGTATTTT
CSASYADTQYF
>-|TRBV27|TRBJ2-1|-
TGTGCCAGCAGTTTATCACTTAGCGGCTACAATGAGCAGTTCTTC
CASSLSLSGYNEQFF
>TRBD1|TRBV16|TRBJ1-1|-
TGTGCCAGCAGCCGAGGGGGCAGGGCCCTCGCGGTAAGGACTGAAGCTTTCTTT
CASSRGGRALAVRTEAFF
>TRBD2|TRBV5-6|TRBJ2-3|-
TGTGCCAGCAGCCCGGGACTAGCGGGGGGGTATACGCAGTATTTT
CASSPGLAGGYTQYF
>-|TRBV2|TRBJ2-7|-
TGTGCCAGCATGGGGGGGACACTACTCTACGAGCAGTACTTC
CASMGGTLLYEQYF
>-|TRBV6-1|TRBJ1-4|many
TGTGCCAGCAGTGAAGGGGTCTTTCTGAGAGACAGACTGTTTTTT
CASSEGVFLRDRLFF
>-|TRBV27|TRBJ1-5|-
TGTGCCAGCAGTTTAAGGGGTAGGGATCCCCAGCATTTT
CASSLRGRDPQHF
>-|TRBV9|TRBJ1-1|-
TGTGCCAGCAGCACCCTGACAGTGAAAGCCACTGAAGCTTTCTTT
CASSTLTVKATEAFF
>TRBD1|TRBV5-1|TRBJ2-7|-
TGCGCCAGCAGCAAGGGACAGGGTCTCCACGAGCAGTACTTC
CASSKGQGLHEQYF
>-|TRBV2|TRBJ2-1|-
TGTGCCAACCACAGGGTCCGCAATGAGCAGTTCTTC
CANHRVRNEQFF
>-|TRBV25-1|TRBJ2-7|-
TGTGCCAGCAGTGAATTTGGGAACAGGGAGCAGTACTTC
CASSEFGNREQYF
>-|TRBV7-9|TRBJ1-4|-
TGTGCCAGCAGCACTACAGGGACGGAAAAACTGTTTTTT
CASSTTGTEKLFF
>-|TRBV30|TRBJ2-1|once
TGTGCCTGGAGCCCCGACTACCCCTACAATGAGCAGTTCTTC
CAWSPDYPYNEQFF
>-|TRBV5-4|TRBJ1-4|-
TGTGCCAGCAGCTCCAGACAGGAGGTGAATGAAAAACTGTTTTTT
CASSSRQEVNEKLFF
>TRBD1|TRBV5-5|TRBJ1-4|-
TGTGCCAGCAGCTTGGCGTTACTGTCAGCAGGGGGAAAACTGTTTTTT
CASSLALLSAGGKLFF
>-|TRBV4-2|TRBJ2-3|-
TGTGCCAGCAGCCAAACAGGGAGTACAGATACGCAGTATTTT
CASSQTGSTDTQYF
>TRBD1|TRBV28|TRBJ1-3|-
TGTGCCGGGCTGGACAGGGCTGGAAACACCATATATTTT
CAGLDRAGNTIYF
>TRBD2|TRBV7-9|TRBJ2-1|-
TGTGCCACCGGGGGGATTCCCTACAATGAGCAGTTCTTC
CATGGIPYNEQFF
>-|TRBV5-1|TRBJ1-6|once
TGCGCCAGCAGCGAGGAACAGGGAGCGTATTCACCCCTCCACTTT
CASSEEQGAYSPLHF
>-|TRBV28|TRBJ2-5|-
TGTGCCAGCAGTTTATATTTTACAACCCAAGAGACCCAGTACTTC
CASSLYFTTQETQYF
>TRBD1|TRBV7-2|TRBJ1-5|-
TGTGCCAGCAGCCGAAGTAGTACAGGGGGAGGTCAGCCCCAGCATTTT
CASSRSSTGGGQPQHF
>-|TRBV27|TRBJ1-6|many
TGTGCCACCGCTTGGAGGGATTATTCACCCCTCCACTTT
CATAWRDYSPLHF
>-|TRBV7-8|TRBJ1-1|-
TGTGCCAGCAGCTCCGGGTATATGAACACTGAAGCTTTCTTT
CASSSGYMNTEAFF
>-|TRBV9|TRBJ2-3|-
TGTGCCAGCGGGGATCGGCAGGGGTTGGCAGATACGCAGTATTTT
CASGDRQGLADTQYF
>TRBD2|TRBV4-1|TRBJ2-7|-
TGCGCCAGCAGCCGCGGCGGGAGTACTTCCTACGAGCAGTACTTC
CASSRGGSTSYEQYF
>TRBD1|TRBV6-5|TRBJ2-7|-
TGTGCCAGCAGTTATCGAGACAGGGGCGACGAGCAGTACTTC
CASSYRDRGDEQYF
>-|TRBV5-1|TRBJ2-7|-
TGCGCCAGCAGCTTGGACAGGGTATACGAGCAGTACTTC
CASSLDRVYEQYF
>TRBD2|TRBV27|TRBJ2-1|-
TGTGCCAGCAGTCCGGACCCGGGGGGGTACACTAGCTCCTACAATGAGCAGTTCTTC
CASSPDPGGYTSSYNEQFF
>TRBD1|TRBV19|TRBJ1-5|-
TGTGCCAGTAGGCGGACAGGGGAAGCTCGCAATCAGCCCCAGCATTTT
CASRRTGEARNQPQHF
>TRBD1|TRBV30|TRBJ2-1|-
TGTGCCGGCCGGAGGACAGGGGGCAATGAGCAGTTCTTC
CAGRRTGGNEQFF
>TRBD2|TRBV30|TRBJ2-5|-
TGTGCCTGGAGTGTACCCCCGGGAGGGGAGACCCAGTACTTC
CAWSVPPGGETQYF
>-|TRBV12-2|TRBJ2-7|once
TGTGCAAGTCGCTTAGCCCCTAATCTGATCATGGTCGAGCAGTACTTC
CASRLAPNLIMVEQYF
>-|TRBV27|TRBJ2-7|-
TGTGCCAGCACCTCGGGGGAAGGCAACTACGAGCAGTACTTC
CASTSGEGNYEQYF
>-|TRBV6-5|TRBJ2-7|-
TGTGCCAGCAGTTACGAGCGGAGCTACGAGCAGTACTTC
CASSYERSYEQYF
>-|TRBV2|TRBJ2-5|-
TGTGCCAGCAGTAGACAGTTACAAGAGACCCAGTACTTC
CASSRQLQETQYF
>-|TRBV7-9|TRBJ1-3|-
TGTGCCAGCAGCTTCGTCTATAACACCATATATTTT
CASSFVYNTIYF
>-|TRBV30|TRBJ1-1|-
TGTGCCTGGAGTGTACTGGCTGAAGCTTTCTTT
CAWSVLAEAFF
>-|TRBV7-9|TRBJ2-7|-
TGTGCCAGCAGCTTAATGGAGCGTGGAGAGCAGTACTTC
CASSLMERGEQYF
>TRBD1|TRBV18|TRBJ1-1|once
TGTGCCAGCTCGGCAACAGGGGGCTTATTGAACACTGAAGCTTTCTTT
CASSATGGLLNTEAFF
>-|TRBV30|TRBJ2-3|-
TGTGCCTGGAGCCAGGGATCGGGCACAGATACGCAGTATTTT
CAWSQGSGTDTQYF
>-|TRBV2|TRBJ1-5|once
TGTGCCAGCAGGGGAACAGGTAGCAATCAGCCCCAGCATTTT
CASRGTGSNQPQHF
>TRBD1|TRBV5-4|TRBJ2-7|-
TGTGCCAGCAGCCGAACCGGGACAGGGGTCCCCTACGAGCAGTACTTC
CASSRTGTGVPYEQYF